The TCR beta chain under discussion was sequenced for a study of blood T cell repertoires in COVID-19. Libraries were prepared by immunoSEQ multiplex PCR; TCRdb keeps only in-frame clonotypes and omits some of them. The data hold about 250,000 clones, with 90% to 95% observed a single time. Trimming shortened V by 6 bases and J by 6 bases, and 17 bases separated the two germline ends. The CDR3 spans 14 residues. Germline V gene data show CDR1 as MDHEN and CDR2 as SYDVKM. Individuals drawn from 24 US areas were about 18 to 90 years old. The receptor was isolated from a woman aged 18-29 years who had recovered from COVID-19. V is TRBV28 and J is TRBJ1-1; D is perhaps TRBD1 (5 bases). The specimen was PBMCs or T cells enriched from blood (not recorded which). The CDR3 DNA reads as TGTGCCAGCAGCAGGGAAGGACCGGTAGCTGAAGCTTTCTTT. Its protein product is CASSREGPVAEAFF.